What follows are 25 T cell receptor beta chains derived from one specimen sequenced in a study of cytomegalovirus exposure and HLA in healthy donors. Amplification used 60 Vbeta primers and 13 Jbeta primers. Here immunoSEQ multiplex PCR was the method, and the copy in TCRdb shows in-frame clones only, minus some. Of around 190,000 clones in the sample, under 85% were seen once. The sequenced sample was PBMCs. The receptor source for this set is a young woman in good health and CMV-seronegative.

The rearrangement joins TRBV5-5 to TRBJ2-7; 12 bases align to TRBD1. CDR1 and CDR2 (germline): SGHKS, YYEKEE (reference sequence). The CDR3 extends over 15 amino acids. V trimming: 2 bases; J trimming: 5 bases; junction bases outside the gene matches: 5. CDR3 region: CASSFGTGGWDEQYF. The CDR3 bases are TGTGCCAGCAGCTTTGGGACAGGGGGCTGGGACGAGCAGTACTTC.

This clone has more than one count but fewer than ten. The J gene is TRBJ2-3, the V gene TRBV6-6; no reliable D call. Looked up from germline, CDR1 is MNHNY and CDR2 is SVGAGI (reference sequence). This CDR3 is 12 amino acids long. Trimming shortened V by 2 bases and J by 6 bases, and 6 bases separated the two germline ends. The CDR3 region is CASSYPSDTQYF. CDR3 sequence (DNA): TGTGCCAGCAGTTACCCGTCGGATACGCAGTATTTT.

V gene TRBV5-6 combines with J gene TRBJ2-7; D perhaps matches TRBD1 (6 bases). Trimming pared 0 bases from V and 5 bases from J, leaving 12 bases between. The CDR3 covers 14 residues. Germline V gene lookup returns CDR1 SGHDT and CDR2 YYEEEE. The CDR3 sequence is CASSLATGIHEQYF. Here the CDR3 DNA reads TGTGCCAGCAGCTTGGCCACAGGGATCCACGAGCAGTACTTC.

The J gene is TRBJ1-1, the V gene TRBV11-2; D is undetermined. CDR1 and CDR2 (germline): SGHAT, FQNNGV. The CDR3 totals 14 residues. The V end lost 2 bases, the J end lost 4 bases, and 11 bases lay between the germline ends. For the CDR3, the DNA is TGTGCCAGCAGCTTATTCCAGGCCGCCACTGAAGCTTTCTTT. It yields the protein CASSLFQAATEAFF.

The chain employs TRBV27 and TRBJ1-3; D may be TRBD1 (6 bases). Looked up from germline, CDR1 is MNHEY and CDR2 is SMNVEV (reference sequence). The length of the CDR3 is 16 residues. With 3 bases removed from V and 5 bases from J, the gap between germline ends came to 17 bases. As DNA, the CDR3 is TGTGCCAGCAGTTTGGGACAACTCTCTGGAAGAAACACCATATATTTT. It codes for CASSLGQLSGRNTIYF.

The chain links TRBV7-9 to TRBJ2-3; TRBD2 matches at 13 bases. V lost 5 bases, J lost 3 bases, and 8 bases stayed unmatched. The CDR3 covers 17 residues. Germline CDR1 is SEHNR and CDR2 is FQNEAQ (reference sequence). CDR3 in DNA: TGTGCCAGCAGCCCGGGGACTAGCGGGGCCGGAACAGATACGCAGTATTTT. Encoded protein: CASSPGTSGAGTDTQYF.

This chain connects TRBV28 to TRBJ2-1, with D possibly being TRBD2 (6 bases). V was trimmed by 4 bases and J by 4 bases, leaving 26 bases between them. CDR1 and CDR2 (germline): MDHEN, SYDVKM. This CDR3 region has 19 residues. The CDR3 DNA reads TGTGCCAGCAGTTCGAACCTGGGGACTGGTAAAGGGGCATACAATGAGCAGTTCTTC. This gives the protein CASSSNLGTGKGAYNEQFF.

The gene calls are TRBV30 and TRBJ2-1, with TRBD2 as a possible D gene (6 bases). This CDR3 is built from 15 residues. Trimming took off 1 base at V and 7 bases at J, with 17 bases between the two ends. Germline assignment: CDR1 GTSNPN and CDR2 SVGIG (reference sequence). The DNA of the CDR3 is TGTGCCTGGAGTGGAGATGCGGGATTTTCGAATGAGCAGTTCTTC. This encodes CAWSGDAGFSNEQFF.

This chain connects TRBV7-8 to TRBJ2-7; possible D gene TRBD2, 5 bases. Trimming removed 1 base from V and 1 base from J, with 11 bases in between. Germline V gene lookup returns CDR1 SGHVS and CDR2 FQNEAQ. The CDR3 runs to 15 residues. CDR3 protein: CASSLGRAQSYEQYF. The CDR3 coding sequence is TGTGCCAGCAGCTTAGGGCGGGCGCAGTCCTACGAGCAGTACTTC.

The chain employs TRBV28 and TRBJ2-1, with 7 bases matching TRBD1. Trimming removed 4 bases from V and 7 bases from J; junction bases left unmatched: 1. Per germline, CDR1 MDHEN and CDR2 SYDVKM. The CDR3 totals 12 residues. The CDR3 loop is CASSSTGNEQFF. The CDR3 region has the DNA TGTGCCAGCAGTTCGACAGGGAATGAGCAGTTCTTC. Based on the CDR3 plus reference TRBV28 and TRBJ2-1, the full variable domain is DVKVTQSSRYLVKRTGEKVFLECVQDMDHENMFWYRQDPGLGLRLIYFSYDVKMKEKGDIPEGYSVSREKKERFSLILESASTNQTSMYLCASSSTGNEQFFGPGTRLTVL.

This rearrangement joins TRBV27 to TRBJ1-1, with 12 positions matching TRBD1. Germline V gene sequence: CDR1 MNHEY, CDR2 SMNVEV (reference sequence). V lost 4 bases, J lost 2 bases, and 14 bases stayed unmatched. This CDR3 is built from 19 residues. The CDR3: CASSSPLGGQGAINTEAFF. The CDR3 coding sequence is TGTGCCAGCAGTTCCCCCTTAGGGGGACAGGGGGCGATCAACACTGAAGCTTTCTTT.

The chain uses TRBV28 and TRBJ2-1; 11 bases line up with TRBD2. V shed 10 bases, J shed 7 bases, and the junction held 9 bases outside the gene matches. The CDR3 totals 14 residues. The V gene's germline CDR1 is MDHEN and CDR2 SYDVKM. The CDR3: CATQTSGIYNEQFF. The CDR3 DNA reads as TGTGCCACCCAGACTAGCGGGATTTATAATGAGCAGTTCTTC.

This sequence joins TRBV10-1 and TRBJ2-7; tentative D call: TRBD1 (5 bases). Germline CDR1 WNHNN, CDR2 SYGVQD (reference sequence). V gave up 9 bases and J gave up 0 bases, with 24 bases separating them. CDR3 length: 17 residues. The CDR3 nucleotides read TGCGCCAGTCGACCGCCCCCTGTGACAGCCCACTCCTACGAGCAGTACTTC. Translation: CASRPPPVTAHSYEQYF.

The chain joins TRBV19 to TRBJ2-1, with D possibly TRBD2 on 5 matching bases. Trimming removed 6 bases from V and 6 bases from J, with 12 bases in between. The CDR3 totals 13 residues. CDR1 LNHDA and CDR2 SQIVND come from the germline V gene (reference sequence). This chain's CDR3 is CASRNTGINEQFF. Here the CDR3 DNA reads TGTGCCAGTAGAAATACGGGGATCAATGAGCAGTTCTTC.

This rearrangement joins TRBV28 to TRBJ2-3; 9 bases line up with TRBD1. The germline V gene encodes CDR1 MDHEN and CDR2 SYDVKM. The V segment lost 5 bases and the J segment 4 bases; nucleotides outside the gene matches: 13. The CDR3 sequence is 17 residues long. The CDR3 DNA sequence: TGTGCCAGCAGTCAGGCCGACAGGGGGTTTTTGTCAGATACGCAGTATTTT. This codes for CASSQADRGFLSDTQYF. The full variable domain, in which reference TRBV28 and TRBJ2-3 provide the parts outside the CDR3, is DVKVTQSSRYLVKRTGEKVFLECVQDMDHENMFWYRQDPGLGLRLIYFSYDVKMKEKGDIPEGYSVSREKKERFSLILESASTNQTSMYLCASSQADRGFLSDTQYFGPGTRLTVL.

This clone turned up a few times. The chain uses TRBV6-1 and TRBJ1-2, with D maybe TRBD1 (6 bases). This CDR3 region has 14 residues. CDR1 MNHNS and CDR2 SASEGT come from the germline V gene. Trimming shortened V by 3 bases and J by 8 bases, and 16 bases separated the two germline ends. In DNA form, the CDR3 reads TGTGCCAGCAGTGAGTCGACAGGTGTTAGAGGCTACACCTTC. Protein: CASSESTGVRGYTF.

The genes are TRBV5-1 and TRBJ1-2; TRBD1 matches 7 bases. V trimming: 4 bases; J trimming: 2 bases; junction bases outside the gene matches: 2. Germline V gives CDR1 SGHRS, CDR2 YFSETQ. This CDR3 spans 13 amino acids. CDR3 sequence reads: CASSVDRNYGYTF. CDR3 nucleotides: TGCGCCAGCAGCGTGGACAGGAACTATGGCTACACCTTC.

The genes are TRBV5-1 and TRBJ2-7, with D perhaps matching TRBD2 (5 bases). The germline V and J ends were trimmed by 0 bases and 2 bases, with 6 bases remaining between them. The germline gives CDR1 SGHRS, CDR2 YFSETQ. This CDR3 is built from 13 residues. The CDR3 region is CASSLAGTYEQYF. CDR3 sequence (DNA): TGCGCCAGCAGCTTGGCCGGGACCTACGAGCAGTACTTC.

This chain uses TRBV6-6 with TRBJ1-1; possible D gene TRBD1, 6 bases. The length of the CDR3 is 13 residues. Germline-derived CDR1 and CDR2 are MNHNY and SVGAGI (reference sequence). The germline V and J ends were trimmed by 7 bases and 1 base, with 10 bases remaining between them. CDR3 sequence (DNA): TGTGCCAGCACTATGGACAGGAACACTGAAGCTTTCTTT. It specifies CASTMDRNTEAFF.

CDR3 DNA: TGTGCCAGCAGTCCCGTATCGACAGTTAACTATGGCTACACCTTC. This encodes CASSPVSTVNYGYTF. This chain uses TRBV28 with TRBJ1-2; D might be TRBD1 (5 bases). From germline, CDR1 is MDHEN and CDR2 SYDVKM. The CDR3 sequence is 15 residues long. V was pared by 5 bases and J by 1 base, with 14 bases between.

This clone turned up a few times. The rearrangement uses TRBV6-1 and TRBJ2-7; tentatively, D is TRBD2 (5 bases). Germline assignment: CDR1 MNHNS and CDR2 SASEGT. Trimming removed 4 bases from V and 9 bases from J, with 31 bases in between. The CDR3 sequence is 18 residues long. The CDR3 nucleotides read TGTGCCAGCAGTGCACTAACGGTTTTCTTTACGAGGTTAGAGGGGCAGTACTTC. It yields the protein CASSALTVFFTRLEGQYF.

The rearrangement links TRBV6-1 to TRBJ2-1, with a weak D call TRBD1 (6 bases). The CDR3 totals 20 residues. Germline CDR1 and CDR2: MNHNS and SASEGT. V lost 0 bases to trimming and J lost 0 bases, with 21 bases between them. CDR3 loop: CASSEAGAGWGMGSYNEQFF. The CDR3 bases are TGTGCCAGCAGTGAAGCGGGGGCAGGGTGGGGTATGGGCTCCTACAATGAGCAGTTCTTC.

The chain links TRBV28 to TRBJ1-2; D gene unclear. The CDR3 has 14 amino acids. V was shortened by 6 bases and J by 1 base, with 12 bases between the two germline ends. Germline CDR1 MDHEN, CDR2 SYDVKM. CDR3 sequence: CASSPPHVNYGYTF. The CDR3 nucleotides read TGTGCCAGCAGCCCCCCCCATGTTAACTATGGCTACACCTTC.

V is TRBV6-1 and J is TRBJ1-3; 8 nucleotides line up with TRBD1. V lost 6 bases to trimming and J lost 0 bases; unmatched junction nucleotides: 4. Germline V gene lookup returns CDR1 MNHNS and CDR2 SASEGT. This CDR3 is built from 15 residues. CDR3 DNA sequence: TGTGCCAGCAGGTTGGGACAGGCCTCTGGAAACACCATATATTTT. This gives the protein CASRLGQASGNTIYF.

The V and J genes are TRBV5-1 and TRBJ2-2, with TRBD2 as a possible D gene (7 bases). This CDR3 has 14 residues. V was pared by 1 base and J by 6 bases, with 10 bases between. CDR1 and CDR2 from the germline V gene are SGHRS and YFSETQ. Here the CDR3 reads CASSLPGGSGELFF. The CDR3 DNA reads TGCGCCAGCAGCTTGCCGGGGGGCTCCGGGGAGCTGTTTTTT.